These 5 T cell receptor beta chains were all obtained from the same sample, sequenced in a study of cytomegalovirus exposure and HLA in healthy donors. Primers for the PCR totalled 60 Vbeta and 13 Jbeta. Some clones are missing from TCRdb's copy, which holds only in-frame ones; the method was immunoSEQ multiplex PCR. This sample has 100,000 to 150,000 clones, with roughly 72% found just once. What was sequenced was PBMCs. The receptor set was obtained from a woman in her forties or fifties in good health and CMV-seropositive.

V and J are TRBV7-2 and TRBJ1-2, with D possibly TRBD1 on 5 matching bases. The CDR3 has 14 amino acids. Germline CDR1 and CDR2: SGHTA and FQGNSA. V was cut by 3 bases and J by 2 bases, with 10 bases left in between. The CDR3 loop reads CASSFGRANYGYTF. DNA for the CDR3: TGTGCCAGCAGCTTTGGCAGGGCCAACTATGGCTACACCTTC.

This clone was seen once. This chain uses TRBV28 with TRBJ2-7; D is possibly TRBD2 (6 bases). The CDR3 is 16 amino acids. V was clipped by 3 bases and J by 6 bases, with 21 bases between them. CDR1 MDHEN and CDR2 SYDVKM come from the germline V gene. The CDR3 sequence: CASSLFSVAIGGEQYF. CDR3 bases: TGTGCCAGCAGTTTGTTTTCTGTTGCGATCGGGGGCGAGCAGTACTTC.

The rearrangement joins TRBV29-1 to TRBJ1-4, with 7 bases lining up with TRBD1. After removal of 7 bases from V and 8 bases from J, the junction contained 19 bases not matched to a gene. This CDR3 spans 16 amino acids. Germline lookup yields CDR1 SQVTM and CDR2 ANQGSEA. DNA of the CDR3: TGCAGCGCTGTCGACAGGGTGATACTTAGGGGGGAAAAACTGTTTTTT. This sequence encodes CSAVDRVILRGEKLFF.

V is TRBV7-2 and J is TRBJ2-7; tentatively, D is TRBD2 (5 bases). Germline CDR1 and CDR2: SGHTA and FQGNSA. V was trimmed by 5 bases and J by 3 bases, leaving 11 bases between them. The CDR3 extends over 13 amino acids. The CDR3 is CASSPDGVYEQYF. In DNA form, the CDR3 reads TGTGCCAGCAGCCCAGACGGGGTCTACGAGCAGTACTTC.

The chain is built from TRBV29-1 and TRBJ1-5, with a possible D match to TRBD1 (6 bases). The CDR3 has 13 amino acids. CDR1 is SQVTM and CDR2 is ANQGSEA in the germline V gene. Trimming pared 7 bases from V and 2 bases from J, leaving 12 bases between. DNA of the CDR3: TGCAGCGCTGCTAAGGGGGGCAATCAGCCCCAGCATTTT. It translates to CSAAKGGNQPQHF.